This T cell receptor (beta chain) was identified in a study of blood T cell repertoires in COVID-19. Trimming took off 6 bases at V and 0 bases at J, with 9 bases between the two ends. The V gene's germline CDR1 is SGDLS and CDR2 YYNGEE. The CDR3 is 13 residues long. Original methodology: Reference gene primer amplification gave nucleated cell count estimates. TCRdb keeps only in-frame clones here, not all; method: immunoSEQ multiplex PCR. V, J and clone size were drawn from that table, and D and trimming were deduced from the DNA. Among more than 65,000 clones, around nine tenths were seen once, and the ten largest hold 8.5%.

The receptor comes from a human donor in a cohort sampled during active COVID-19. The chain uses TRBV9 and TRBJ1-1, with a tentative D call TRBD1 (5 bases). Input material: peripheral blood. As DNA, the CDR3 is TGTGCCAGCACGGGGGGGATGAACACTGAAGCTTTCTTT. It translates to CASTGGMNTEAFF.